The T cell receptor (beta chain) under discussion was sequenced for a study of shared clonotypes between healthy human individuals. V dropped 4 bases and J dropped 2 bases, with 11 bases sitting between them. Germline CDR1 reads LGHNA; CDR2 reads YNFKEQ. This CDR3 contains 14 residues. Assay used: immunoSEQ multiplex PCR; TCRdb lists only in-frame clones, some missing. The sample contains 2 million to 2.5 million clones, 80% to 95% of which appear only once. This chain connects TRBV4-2 to TRBJ2-5; D is unresolved. This sequence was found in a man younger than 35 in good health. Some clones in this sample may be carry-over from other donors' samples. The sample taken for sequencing was naive CD4+ T cells from PBMCs. The subset here: CD45RA+ positively selected. CDR3 in amino acids: CASSRQTEQETQYF. The CDR3 nucleotides are TGTGCCAGCAGCCGACAAACAGAGCAAGAGACCCAGTACTTC.